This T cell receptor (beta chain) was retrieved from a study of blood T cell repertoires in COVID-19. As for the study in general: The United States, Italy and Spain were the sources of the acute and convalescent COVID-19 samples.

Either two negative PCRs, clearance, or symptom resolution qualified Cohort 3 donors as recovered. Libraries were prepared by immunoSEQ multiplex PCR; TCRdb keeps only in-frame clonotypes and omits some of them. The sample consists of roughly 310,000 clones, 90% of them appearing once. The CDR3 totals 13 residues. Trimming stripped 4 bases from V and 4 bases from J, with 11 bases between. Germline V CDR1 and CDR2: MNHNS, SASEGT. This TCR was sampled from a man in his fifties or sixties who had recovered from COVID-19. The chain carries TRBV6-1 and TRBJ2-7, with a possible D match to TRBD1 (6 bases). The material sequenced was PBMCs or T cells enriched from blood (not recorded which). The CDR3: CASSAEQGYEQYF. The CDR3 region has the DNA TGTGCCAGCAGTGCCGAACAGGGTTACGAGCAGTACTTC.